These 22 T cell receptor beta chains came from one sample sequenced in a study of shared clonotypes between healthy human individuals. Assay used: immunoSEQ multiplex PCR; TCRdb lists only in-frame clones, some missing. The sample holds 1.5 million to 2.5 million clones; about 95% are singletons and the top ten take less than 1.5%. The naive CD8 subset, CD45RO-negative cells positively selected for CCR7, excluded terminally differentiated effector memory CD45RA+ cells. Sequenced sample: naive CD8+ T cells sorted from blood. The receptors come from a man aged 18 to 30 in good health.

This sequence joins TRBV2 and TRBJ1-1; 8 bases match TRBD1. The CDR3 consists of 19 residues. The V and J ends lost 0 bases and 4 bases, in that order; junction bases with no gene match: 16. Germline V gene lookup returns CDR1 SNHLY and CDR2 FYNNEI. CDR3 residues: CASSEAFGQGLPLSTEAFF. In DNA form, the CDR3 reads TGTGCCAGCAGTGAAGCTTTTGGACAGGGCCTACCTTTGAGCACTGAAGCTTTCTTT.

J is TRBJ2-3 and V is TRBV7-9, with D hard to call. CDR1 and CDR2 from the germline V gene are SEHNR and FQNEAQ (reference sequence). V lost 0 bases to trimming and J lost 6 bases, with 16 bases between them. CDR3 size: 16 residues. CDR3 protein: CASSLALGLLGDTQYF. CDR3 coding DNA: TGTGCCAGCAGCTTAGCGCTCGGGCTTTTAGGGGATACGCAGTATTTT.

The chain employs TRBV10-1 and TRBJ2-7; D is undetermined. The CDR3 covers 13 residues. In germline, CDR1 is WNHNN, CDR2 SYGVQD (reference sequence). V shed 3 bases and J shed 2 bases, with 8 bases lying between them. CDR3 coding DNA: TGCGCCAGCAGTGAAGGTCATGCCTACGAGCAGTACTTC. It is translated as CASSEGHAYEQYF.

As DNA, the CDR3 is TGTGCCAGCAGTTTATGGGCGGGGTCGACTAATGAAAAACTGTTTTTT. Translating gives CASSLWAGSTNEKLFF. This sequence joins TRBV27 and TRBJ1-4, with D unclear. This CDR3 comprises 16 residues. Trimming took 1 base from V and 2 from J, leaving 11 bases between them. CDR1 MNHEY and CDR2 SMNVEV come from the germline V gene (reference sequence).

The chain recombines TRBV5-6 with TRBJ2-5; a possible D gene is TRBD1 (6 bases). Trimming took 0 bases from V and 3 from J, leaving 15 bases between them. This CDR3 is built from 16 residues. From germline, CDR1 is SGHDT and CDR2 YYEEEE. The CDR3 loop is CASSLDVTDREETQYF. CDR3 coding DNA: TGTGCCAGCAGCTTGGACGTTACGGACAGAGAAGAGACCCAGTACTTC.

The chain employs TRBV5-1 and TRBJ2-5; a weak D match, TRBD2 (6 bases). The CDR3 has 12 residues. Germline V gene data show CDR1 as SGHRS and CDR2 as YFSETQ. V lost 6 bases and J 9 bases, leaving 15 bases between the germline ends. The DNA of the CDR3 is TGCGCCAGCATAACGAGGGAGCGGGCCCAGTACTTC. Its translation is CASITRERAQYF.

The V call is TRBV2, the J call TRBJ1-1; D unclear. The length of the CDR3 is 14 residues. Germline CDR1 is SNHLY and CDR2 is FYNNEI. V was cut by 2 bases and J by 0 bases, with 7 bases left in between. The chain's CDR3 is CASSEQRVNTEAFF. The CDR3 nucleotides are TGTGCCAGCAGTGAACAGCGGGTGAACACTGAAGCTTTCTTT. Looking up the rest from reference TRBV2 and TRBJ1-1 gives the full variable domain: EPEVTQTPSHQVTQMGQEVILRCVPISNHLYFYWYRQILGQKVEFLVSFYNNEISEKSEIFDDQFSVERPDGSNFTLKIRSTKLEDSAMYFCASSEQRVNTEAFFGQGTRLTVV.

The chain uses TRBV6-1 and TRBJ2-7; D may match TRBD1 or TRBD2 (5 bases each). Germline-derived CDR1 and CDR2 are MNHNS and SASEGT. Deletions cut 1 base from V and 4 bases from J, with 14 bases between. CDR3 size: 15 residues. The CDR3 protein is CASSEEWGTNYEQYF. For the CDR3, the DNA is TGTGCCAGCAGTGAAGAGTGGGGGACCAATTACGAGCAGTACTTC.

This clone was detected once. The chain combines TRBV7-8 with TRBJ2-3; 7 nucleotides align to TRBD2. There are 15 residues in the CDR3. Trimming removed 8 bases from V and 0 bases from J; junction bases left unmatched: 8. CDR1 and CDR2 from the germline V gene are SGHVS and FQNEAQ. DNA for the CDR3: TGTGCCAGCTCCCCCACGCGGGGGAGCACAGATACGCAGTATTTT. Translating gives CASSPTRGSTDTQYF. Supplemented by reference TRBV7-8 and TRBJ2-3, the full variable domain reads GAGVSQSPRYKVAKRGQDVALRCDPISGHVSLFWYQQALGQGPEFLTYFQNEAQLDKSGLPSDRFFAERPEGSVSTLKIQRTQQEDSAVYLCASSPTRGSTDTQYFGPGTRLTVL.

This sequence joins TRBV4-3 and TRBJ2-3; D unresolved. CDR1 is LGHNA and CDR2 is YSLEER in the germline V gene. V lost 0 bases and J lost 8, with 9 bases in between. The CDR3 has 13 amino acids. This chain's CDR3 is CASSQDLLRTQYF. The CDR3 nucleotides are TGCGCCAGCAGCCAAGATTTATTGCGTACGCAGTATTTT.

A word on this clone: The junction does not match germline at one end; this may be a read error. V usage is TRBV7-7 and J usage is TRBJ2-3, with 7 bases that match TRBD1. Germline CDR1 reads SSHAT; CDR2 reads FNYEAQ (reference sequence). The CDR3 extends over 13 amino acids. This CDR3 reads CASSLDREDTQYF. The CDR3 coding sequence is TGTGCTAGCAGCTTAGACAGGGAAGATACGCAGTATTTT.

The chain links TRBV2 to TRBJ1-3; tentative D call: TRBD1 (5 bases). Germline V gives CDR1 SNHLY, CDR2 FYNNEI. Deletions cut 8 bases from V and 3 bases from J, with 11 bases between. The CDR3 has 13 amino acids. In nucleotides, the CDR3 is TGTGCCAGCGGGGGACCTCTTGGAAACACCATATATTTT. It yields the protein CASGGPLGNTIYF. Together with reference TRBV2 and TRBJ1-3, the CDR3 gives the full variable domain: EPEVTQTPSHQVTQMGQEVILRCVPISNHLYFYWYRQILGQKVEFLVSFYNNEISEKSEIFDDQFSVERPDGSNFTLKIRSTKLEDSAMYFCASGGPLGNTIYFGEGSWLTVV.

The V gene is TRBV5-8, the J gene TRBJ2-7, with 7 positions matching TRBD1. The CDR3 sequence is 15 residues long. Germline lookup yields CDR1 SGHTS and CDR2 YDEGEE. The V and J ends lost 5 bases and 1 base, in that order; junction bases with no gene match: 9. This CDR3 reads CASRGQHAWSYEQYF. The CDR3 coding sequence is TGTGCCAGCAGGGGACAGCACGCCTGGTCCTACGAGCAGTACTTC. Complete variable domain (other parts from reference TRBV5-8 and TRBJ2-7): EAGVTQSPTHLIKTRGQQATLRCSPISGHTSVYWYQQALGLGLQFLLWYDEGEERNRGNFPPRFSGRQFPNYSSELNVNALELEDSALYLCASRGQHAWSYEQYFGPGTRLTVT.

The CDR3 sequence is CASSPGTYYGYTF. In DNA, the CDR3 is TGTGCCAGCAGCCCAGGGACATACTATGGCTACACCTTC. The chain uses TRBV13 and TRBJ1-2, with a weak D call TRBD1 (6 bases). Between the trimmed V and J ends, which lost 5 bases and 3 bases, there was a span of 10 bases. The length of the CDR3 is 13 residues. The germline gives CDR1 PRHDT, CDR2 FYEKMQ (reference sequence).

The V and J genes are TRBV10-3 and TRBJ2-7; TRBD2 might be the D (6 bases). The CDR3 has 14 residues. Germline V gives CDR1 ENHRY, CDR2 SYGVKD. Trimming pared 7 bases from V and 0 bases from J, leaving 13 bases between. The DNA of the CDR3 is TGTGCCATCACGCGGGACGCGAGCTCCTACGAGCAGTACTTC. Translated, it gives CAITRDASSYEQYF.

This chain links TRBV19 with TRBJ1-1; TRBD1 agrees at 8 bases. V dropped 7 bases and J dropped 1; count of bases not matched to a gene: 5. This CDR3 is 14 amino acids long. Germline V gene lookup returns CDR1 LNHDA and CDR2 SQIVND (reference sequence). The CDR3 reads CASTPGGANTEAFF. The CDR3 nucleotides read TGTGCCAGTACCCCAGGGGGCGCGAACACTGAAGCTTTCTTT. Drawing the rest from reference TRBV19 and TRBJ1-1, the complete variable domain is DGGITQSPKYLFRKEGQNVTLSCEQNLNHDAMYWYRQDPGQGLRLIYYSQIVNDFQKGDIAEGYSVSREKKESFPLTVTSAQKNPTAFYLCASTPGGANTEAFFGQGTRLTVV.

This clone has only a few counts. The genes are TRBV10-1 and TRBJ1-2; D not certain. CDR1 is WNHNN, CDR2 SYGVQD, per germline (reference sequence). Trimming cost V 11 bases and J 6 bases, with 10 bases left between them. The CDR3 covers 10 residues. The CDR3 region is CADRQDGYTF. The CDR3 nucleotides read TGCGCCGATAGGCAGGATGGCTACACCTTC.

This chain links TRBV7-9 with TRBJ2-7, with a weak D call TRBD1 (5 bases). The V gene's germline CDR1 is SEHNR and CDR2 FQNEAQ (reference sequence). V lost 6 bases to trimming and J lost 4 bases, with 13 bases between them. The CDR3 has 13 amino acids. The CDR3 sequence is CASRSDKSYEQYF. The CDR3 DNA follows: TGTGCCAGCAGATCGGACAAGAGTTACGAGCAGTACTTC. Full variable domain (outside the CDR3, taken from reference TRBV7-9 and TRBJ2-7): DTGVSQNPRHKITKRGQNVTFRCDPISEHNRLYWYRQTLGQGPEFLTYFQNEAQLEKSRLLSDRFSAERPKGSFSTLEIQRTEQGDSAMYLCASRSDKSYEQYFGPGTRLTVT.

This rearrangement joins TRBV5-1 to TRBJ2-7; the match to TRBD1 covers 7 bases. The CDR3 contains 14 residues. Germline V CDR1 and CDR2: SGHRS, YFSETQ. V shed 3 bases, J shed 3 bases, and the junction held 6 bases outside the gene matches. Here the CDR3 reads CASSSVQGNYEQYF. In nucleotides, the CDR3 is TGCGCCAGCAGCTCGGTACAGGGGAACTACGAGCAGTACTTC.

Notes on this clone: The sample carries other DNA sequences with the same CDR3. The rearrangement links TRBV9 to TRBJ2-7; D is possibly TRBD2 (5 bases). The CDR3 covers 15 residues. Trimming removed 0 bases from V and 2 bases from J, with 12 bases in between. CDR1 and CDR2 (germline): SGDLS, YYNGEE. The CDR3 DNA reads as TGTGCCAGCAGCGTAGGTGGTAGCGCGACCTACGAGCAGTACTTC. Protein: CASSVGGSATYEQYF.

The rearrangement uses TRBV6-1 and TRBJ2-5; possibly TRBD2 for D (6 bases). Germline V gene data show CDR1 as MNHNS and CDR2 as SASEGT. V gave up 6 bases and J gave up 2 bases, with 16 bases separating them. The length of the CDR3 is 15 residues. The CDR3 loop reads CASSDFGTSQETQYF. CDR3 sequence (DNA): TGTGCCAGCAGCGACTTCGGGACTTCTCAAGAGACCCAGTACTTC.

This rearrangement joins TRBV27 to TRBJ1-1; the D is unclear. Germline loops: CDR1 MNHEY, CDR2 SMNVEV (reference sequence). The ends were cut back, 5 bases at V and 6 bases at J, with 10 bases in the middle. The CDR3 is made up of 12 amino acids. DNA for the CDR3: TGTGCCAGCAGTCCCCCGGGTCCTGAAGCTTTCTTT. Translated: CASSPPGPEAFF.